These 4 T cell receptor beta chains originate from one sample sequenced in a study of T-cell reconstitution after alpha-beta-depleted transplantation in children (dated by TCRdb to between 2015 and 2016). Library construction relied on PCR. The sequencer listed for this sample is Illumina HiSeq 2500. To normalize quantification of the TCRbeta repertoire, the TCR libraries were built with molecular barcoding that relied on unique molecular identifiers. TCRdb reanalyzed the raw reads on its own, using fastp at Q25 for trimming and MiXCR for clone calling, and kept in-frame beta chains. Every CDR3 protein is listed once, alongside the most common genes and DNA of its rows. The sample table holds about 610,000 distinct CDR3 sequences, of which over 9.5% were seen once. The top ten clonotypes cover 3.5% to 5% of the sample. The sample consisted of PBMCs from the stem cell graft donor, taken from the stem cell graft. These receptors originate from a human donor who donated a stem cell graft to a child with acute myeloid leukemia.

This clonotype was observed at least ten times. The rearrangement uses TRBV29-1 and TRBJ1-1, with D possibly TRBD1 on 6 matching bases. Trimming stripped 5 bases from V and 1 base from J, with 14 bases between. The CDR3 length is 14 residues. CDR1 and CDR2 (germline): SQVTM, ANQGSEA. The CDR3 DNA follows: TGCAGCGTTCATGGAGGACAGACGAACACTGAAGCTTTCTTT. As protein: CSVHGGQTNTEAFF.

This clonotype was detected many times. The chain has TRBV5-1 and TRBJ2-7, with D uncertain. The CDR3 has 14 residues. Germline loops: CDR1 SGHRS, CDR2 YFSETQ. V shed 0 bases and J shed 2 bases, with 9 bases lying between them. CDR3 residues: CASSLELLAYEQYF. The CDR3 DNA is TGCGCCAGCAGCTTGGAACTCTTAGCCTACGAGCAGTACTTC.

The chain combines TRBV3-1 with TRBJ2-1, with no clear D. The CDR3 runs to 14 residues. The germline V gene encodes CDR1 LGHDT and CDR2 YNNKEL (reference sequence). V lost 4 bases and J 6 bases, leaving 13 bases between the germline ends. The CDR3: CASSPSSDFNEQFF. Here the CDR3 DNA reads TGTGCCAGCAGCCCGAGCTCCGACTTCAATGAGCAGTTCTTC.

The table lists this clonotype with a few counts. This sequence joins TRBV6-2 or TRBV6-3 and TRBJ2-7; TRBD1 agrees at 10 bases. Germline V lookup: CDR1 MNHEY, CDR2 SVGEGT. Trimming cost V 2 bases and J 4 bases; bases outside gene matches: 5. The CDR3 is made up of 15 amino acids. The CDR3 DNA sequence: TGTGCCAGCAGTTACCGAGGACAGGGGGAATACGAGCAGTACTTC. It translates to CASSYRGQGEYEQYF.